The clone carrying this TCR beta chain was found a few times. Antigen: not known. The data originate from a study of CD8 T cells in Susac syndrome. RNA amounts of about 0.5 to 1 ug underwent reverse transcription with random hexamers. The amplification used immunoSEQ multiplex PCR on TCR beta CDR3; it spanned 54 Vbeta and 13 Jbeta. TCRdb reanalysed the immunoSEQ multiplex PCR reads using MiXCR and keeps one entry per CDR3 protein. The table lists some 130,000 distinct CDR3 sequences, under 95% of them singletons, with about 0.23% in the top ten. Study-level results: Only a relatively small number of individuals were included in the TCR sequencing and HLA analysis.

Trimming shortened V by 3 bases and J by 0 bases, and 9 bases separated the two germline ends. CDR3 size: 14 residues. Per germline, CDR1 MNHEY and CDR2 SVGEGT. Sample: CD8+ T cells from PBMCs. The chain is built from TRBV6-2 or TRBV6-3 and TRBJ2-7, with D possibly being TRBD2 (6 bases). The sequence came from a human donor with multiple sclerosis. CDR3 DNA: TGTGCCAGCAGTTATGGGGAGGTCTCCTACGAGCAGTACTTC. Encoded protein: CASSYGEVSYEQYF.